This T cell receptor (beta chain) was found in a study of control samples from healthy donors and cancer patients. This CDR3 has 14 amino acids. The germline V gene encodes CDR1 MDHEN and CDR2 SYDVKM. V shed 2 bases, J shed 6 bases, and the junction held 6 bases outside the gene matches. This table comes from immunoSEQ multiplex PCR, and its TCRdb copy is limited to in-frame clones, with some not included. In the table there are around 100,000 clones, roughly 90% of which are singletons. The chain carries TRBV28 and TRBJ1-2, with 7 bases fitting TRBD1. The sample consisted of blood. The TCR originated in a woman in her forties or fifties in good health. CDR3 sequence (DNA): TGTGCCAGCAGTTTACTCAGGGGGTCGGATGGCTACACCTTC. Translated: CASSLLRGSDGYTF.